A single sample is the source of the 23 T cell receptor beta chains below, sequenced in a study of shared clonotypes between healthy human individuals. Assay: immunoSEQ multiplex PCR; the TCRdb copy retains only in-frame clones and omits some. The sample records roughly 2.5 million clones, 85% to 95% being singletons. The sequenced sample consisted of naive CD4+ T cells sorted from blood. The subset: CD45RA+ positively selected. These receptor sequences come from a man younger than 30 in good health.

The V gene is TRBV30, the J gene TRBJ2-1; weak D call: TRBD2 (6 bases). Trimming shortened V by 3 bases and J by 6 bases, and 12 bases separated the two germline ends. The V gene's germline CDR1 is GTSNPN and CDR2 SVGIG (reference sequence). The CDR3 consists of 13 residues. CDR3 region: CAWSAGFSNEQFF. As DNA, the CDR3 is TGTGCCTGGAGCGCGGGGTTCTCCAATGAGCAGTTCTTC.

V and J are TRBV5-4 and TRBJ1-6; D call uncertain. With 0 bases removed from V and 7 bases from J, the gap between germline ends came to 14 bases. This CDR3 has 16 amino acids. Looked up from germline, CDR1 is SGHNT and CDR2 is YYREEE (reference sequence). CDR3 loop: CASSLVAASRNSPLHF. As DNA, the CDR3 is TGTGCCAGCAGCTTGGTGGCAGCTTCCCGAAATTCACCCCTCCACTTT. The full variable domain, completed using reference TRBV5-4 and TRBJ1-6, is ETGVTQSPTHLIKTRGQQVTLRCSSQSGHNTVSWYQQALGQGPQFIFQYYREEENGRGNFPPRFSGLQFPNYSSELNVNALELDDSALYLCASSLVAASRNSPLHFGNGTRLTVT.

This clone appeared a single time. The genes are TRBV5-4 and TRBJ1-4; tentatively, D is TRBD1 (6 bases). Germline CDR1 reads SGHNT; CDR2 reads YYREEE (reference sequence). With 5 bases removed from V and 8 bases from J, the gap between germline ends came to 19 bases. This CDR3 spans 15 amino acids. CDR3 bases: TGTGCCAGCAGTTCTGACCGGGACACTCAAGAAAAACTGTTTTTT. It yields the protein CASSSDRDTQEKLFF.

The chain uses TRBV5-1 and TRBJ1-2; D is unresolved. Trimming took 0 bases from V and 4 from J, leaving 13 bases between them. This CDR3 has 15 residues. Germline CDR1 is SGHRS and CDR2 is YFSETQ. DNA for the CDR3: TGCGCCAGCAGCTTGGCAGCCGCGGGAGGCTATGGCTACACCTTC. Its translation: CASSLAAAGGYGYTF.

The gene calls are TRBV5-4 and TRBJ2-5, with D perhaps TRBD1 or TRBD2 (7 bases each). Germline values: CDR1 SGHNT, CDR2 YYREEE (reference sequence). This CDR3 is 16 amino acids long. V was cut by 3 bases and J by 2 bases, with 17 bases left in between. The CDR3 reads CASSSRQGGRQETQYF. Here the CDR3 DNA reads TGTGCCAGCAGCTCCCGGCAGGGGGGGAGGCAAGAGACCCAGTACTTC.

The chain carries TRBV28 and TRBJ2-7; D is possibly TRBD2 (5 bases). This CDR3 spans 14 amino acids. Trimming took off 5 bases at V and 0 bases at J, with 11 bases between the two ends. Germline loops: CDR1 MDHEN, CDR2 SYDVKM. CDR3 loop: CASSIGGSSYEQYF. CDR3 coding DNA: TGTGCCAGCAGTATAGGTGGGAGCTCCTACGAGCAGTACTTC.

This clone came up once. The chain couples TRBV11-2 to TRBJ2-3; D gene ambiguous. V was cut by 7 bases and J by 2 bases, with 13 bases left in between. The CDR3 contains 14 residues. CDR1 is SGHAT, CDR2 FQNNGV, per germline. The CDR3, as DNA: TGTGCCAGCACCCCTATAGGTTCCACAGATACGCAGTATTTT. Its translation: CASTPIGSTDTQYF. Looking up the rest from reference TRBV11-2 and TRBJ2-3 gives the full variable domain: EAGVAQSPRYKIIEKRQSVAFWCNPISGHATLYWYQQILGQGPKLLIQFQNNGVVDDSQLPKDRFSAERLKGVDSTLKIQPAKLEDSAVYLCASTPIGSTDTQYFGPGTRLTVL.

Note on this clone: Other DNA sequences of this sample code for an identical CDR3. The chain joins TRBV18 to TRBJ2-7, with D perhaps TRBD1 (6 bases). The V gene lost 0 bases and the J gene lost 1 base, with 10 bases spanning the gap. Germline V gene sequence: CDR1 KGHSH, CDR2 LQKENI. CDR3 length: 15 amino acids. In nucleotides, the CDR3 is TGTGCCAGCTCACCACCGGGAACAGGGTCCTACGAGCAGTACTTC. Translated: CASSPPGTGSYEQYF.

The J gene is TRBJ1-1, the V gene TRBV23-1; D ambiguous. TRBV23-1 is placed among ORFs of uncertain function. V lost 0 bases and J 11 bases, leaving 13 bases between the germline ends. CDR3 length: 13 residues. Written as DNA, the CDR3 is TGCGCCAGCAGTCAATCATGGGGTTTGTGGGCTTTCTTT. It translates to CASSQSWGLWAFF.

In its sample, this clone was seen once. The rearrangement links TRBV5-1 to TRBJ2-1; 9 positions match TRBD1. The CDR3 loop spans 15 amino acids. Looked up from germline, CDR1 is SGHRS and CDR2 is YFSETQ. The junction had 9 bases not matched to a gene; V was cut back by 4 bases and J by 7 bases. CDR3: CASSPWGQGYNEQFF. DNA for the CDR3: TGCGCCAGCAGCCCCTGGGGACAGGGCTATAATGAGCAGTTCTTC.

The J gene is TRBJ2-1, the V gene TRBV15, with TRBD1 matching 10 bases. V lost 0 bases, J lost 5 bases, and 7 bases stayed unmatched. The CDR3 is made up of 17 amino acids. Per germline, CDR1 LNHNV and CDR2 YYDKDF (reference sequence). The CDR3, as DNA: TGTGCCACCAGCAGAGATACTCGGACAGGGGGGAACAATGAGCAGTTCTTC. Translation gives CATSRDTRTGGNNEQFF.

V usage is TRBV28 and J usage is TRBJ1-2; a possible D gene is TRBD1 (6 bases). V was cut by 2 bases and J by 6 bases, with 25 bases left in between. This CDR3 contains 18 residues. Germline loops: CDR1 MDHEN, CDR2 SYDVKM. CDR3 sequence (DNA): TGTGCCAGCAGTTTAAGCGGAACCGTAAGGGGGGCGGGTAATGGCTACACCTTC. Its translation is CASSLSGTVRGAGNGYTF.

The genes are TRBV27 and TRBJ2-3, with a weak D call TRBD1 (6 bases). The V end lost 4 bases, the J end lost 1 base, and 15 bases lay between the germline ends. Germline CDR1 is MNHEY and CDR2 is SMNVEV (reference sequence). The CDR3 length is 16 residues. This CDR3 reads CASSSGARIGTDTQYF. The CDR3 DNA reads TGTGCCAGCAGTTCAGGGGCCAGAATAGGCACAGATACGCAGTATTTT.

The genes are TRBV6-1 and TRBJ2-3, with a weak D call TRBD2 (6 bases). Trimming shortened V by 4 bases and J by 4 bases, and 15 bases separated the two germline ends. CDR1 and CDR2 (germline): MNHNS, SASEGT. The CDR3 is 15 amino acids. This CDR3 reads CASSVRRGWADTQYF. The CDR3 DNA sequence: TGTGCCAGCAGTGTGAGGAGGGGCTGGGCAGATACGCAGTATTTT.

CDR3 nucleotide sequence: TGCGCCAGCAGCTTGGCCGGGACAGGGAACGAGCAGTACTTC. Translated: CASSLAGTGNEQYF. The genes are TRBV5-1 and TRBJ2-7; 9 bases are shared with TRBD1. With V trimmed by 0 bases and J by 5 bases, 3 bases remained unmatched. The CDR3 runs 14 residues. Germline lookup yields CDR1 SGHRS and CDR2 YFSETQ.

To note about this clone: The identical CDR3 is also encoded by other nucleotide sequences in the sample. The chain couples TRBV28 to TRBJ1-2; D is possibly TRBD1 (5 bases). The CDR3 runs to 13 residues. V lost 2 bases and J lost 2, with 6 bases in between. Germline V gives CDR1 MDHEN, CDR2 SYDVKM. The CDR3 spells CASSLRGNYGYTF. The CDR3 DNA reads TGTGCCAGCAGTTTAAGGGGAAACTATGGCTACACCTTC.

V usage is TRBV9 and J usage is TRBJ1-2, with D possibly being TRBD1 (5 bases). CDR3 length equals 15 residues. V was clipped by 3 bases and J by 1 base, with 13 bases between them. The V gene's germline CDR1 is SGDLS and CDR2 YYNGEE. The CDR3 DNA reads TGTGCCAGCAGCGCCACAGGAAGTATTAACTATGGCTACACCTTC. The encoded protein is CASSATGSINYGYTF.

This sequence joins TRBV6-5 and TRBJ1-1, with 8 bases lining up with TRBD1. In germline, CDR1 is MNHEY, CDR2 SVGAGI. V was clipped by 7 bases and J by 1 base; unmatched bases: 5. This CDR3 contains 14 residues. The CDR3 sequence: CASIDRGPNTEAFF. CDR3 nucleotide sequence: TGTGCCAGCATCGACAGGGGCCCGAACACTGAAGCTTTCTTT.

This clone was picked up one time. V usage is TRBV7-3 and J usage is TRBJ1-1, with D uncertain. The V end lost 7 bases, the J end lost 1 base, and 13 bases lay between the germline ends. Germline values: CDR1 SGHTA, CDR2 FQGTGA. The CDR3 runs to 14 residues. The CDR3 DNA reads as TGTGCCAGCATGGAAAACGCTTGGAACACTGAAGCTTTCTTT. It codes for CASMENAWNTEAFF.

The chain couples TRBV25-1 to TRBJ2-1; TRBD1 or TRBD2 may be the D gene (7 bases each). Germline V gene sequence: CDR1 MGHDK, CDR2 SYGVNS. CDR3 length equals 15 residues. V was shortened by 4 bases and J by 3 bases, with 13 bases between the two germline ends. CDR3 sequence reads: CASSVSGGGYNEQFF. CDR3 DNA: TGTGCCAGCAGTGTTTCAGGGGGGGGCTACAATGAGCAGTTCTTC.

This clone was seen only once. The V and J genes are TRBV6-1 and TRBJ2-3; possible D gene TRBD1, 7 bases. Trimming shortened V by 4 bases and J by 8 bases, and 22 bases separated the two germline ends. This CDR3 is 16 amino acids long. CDR1 is MNHNS and CDR2 is SASEGT in the germline V gene. Written as DNA, the CDR3 is TGTGCCAGCAGTGTGGTAGGGCAGGGGGGCGGTGGTACGCAGTATTTT. Protein: CASSVVGQGGGGTQYF.

This clone has a single count. V is TRBV7-2 and J is TRBJ1-1, with D possibly matching TRBD1 (5 bases). The CDR3 spans 18 residues. Germline V gene lookup returns CDR1 SGHTA and CDR2 FQGNSA. Trimming took 5 bases from V and 0 from J, leaving 22 bases between them. CDR3 in DNA: TGTGCCAGCAGCCCCGTGTGGACAAGGGGCATGATGAACACTGAAGCTTTCTTT. It codes for CASSPVWTRGMMNTEAFF.

The V and J genes are TRBV5-4 and TRBJ1-1; D remains ambiguous. Germline CDR1 SGHNT, CDR2 YYREEE (reference sequence). V dropped 4 bases and J dropped 0 bases, with 7 bases sitting between them. The CDR3 runs to 13 residues. The chain's CDR3 is CASSMDLNTEAFF. In nucleotides, the CDR3 is TGTGCCAGCAGCATGGACTTGAACACTGAAGCTTTCTTT.